These T cell receptor beta chains were read from a single sample in a study of cytomegalovirus exposure and HLA in healthy donors. Sequencing used immunoSEQ multiplex PCR; TCRdb keeps in-frame clones, though not all of them. Of around 190,000 clones in the sample, roughly 88% were seen once. The sample taken for sequencing was PBMCs. Every receptor here comes from a girl between 2 and 10 years old in good health and CMV-seropositive. The CDR3 runs from the conserved cysteine through the conserved F or W. A D gene is named only where the DNA matches it firmly. Clone size appears in some rows only: once, few, many, or a class for an expanded clone.

V	D	J	size	DNA	CDR3
TRBV5-6	.	TRBJ1-6	.	TGTGCCAGCAGCTTGTCAGGCTTCGGCCGTTCACCCCTCCACTTT	CASSLSGFGRSPLHF
TRBV6-5	.	TRBJ2-3	.	TGTGCCAGCAGACGACAGTCCGGCTCAGATACGCAGTATTTT	CASRRQSGSDTQYF
TRBV29-1	TRBD1	TRBJ2-7	.	TGCAGCGTACAAAGGGACAGGCATACCTACGAGCAGTACTTC	CSVQRDRHTYEQYF
TRBV25-1	.	TRBJ1-5	once	TGTGCCAGCAGTACTAATAGCAATCAGCCCCAGCATTTT	CASSTNSNQPQHF
TRBV25-1	TRBD1	TRBJ1-4	once	TGTGCCAGCAGTGAATCCAAACAGGGACAGGATGAAAAACTGTTTTTT	CASSESKQGQDEKLFF
TRBV7-8	TRBD2	TRBJ2-7	.	TGTGCCAGCAGCCCTCTAGGTAGCGGGAGGACCATCTACGAGCAGTACTTC	CASSPLGSGRTIYEQYF
TRBV15	.	TRBJ1-2	once	TGTGCCACCAGCAGAGATGTTAGGCGGCAAAAGGGCTACACCTTC	CATSRDVRRQKGYTF
TRBV4-1	.	TRBJ2-1	few	TGCGCCAGCAGCCAAGACAGGGTTCCCTACAATGAGCAGTTCTTC	CASSQDRVPYNEQFF
TRBV6-1	TRBD1	TRBJ1-1	.	TGTGCCAGCAGCCGGACAGGGAGGAACACTGAAGCTTTCTTT	CASSRTGRNTEAFF
TRBV29-1	TRBD2	TRBJ2-3	.	TGCAGCGTTGGGGTTACGGGAGGGATAGATACGCAGTATTTT	CSVGVTGGIDTQYF
TRBV5-5	.	TRBJ1-2	.	TGTGCCAGCAGCTTGGACTTGTCTTTGGGTCGGCAGGGGAACGCCTACACCTTC	CASSLDLSLGRQGNAYTF
TRBV19	TRBD2	TRBJ2-1	.	TGTGCCAGTAGTCCCCTCGGGACTAGCGGGAGTAGTGAGCAGTTCTTC	CASSPLGTSGSSEQFF
TRBV28	TRBD1	TRBJ2-7	.	TGTGCCAGCAACCCGGGACAGGGATTGTCCGAGCAGTACTTC	CASNPGQGLSEQYF
TRBV7-9	.	TRBJ2-1	.	TGTGCCAGCAGCCACGCGCCAGGACTATCTTACAATGAGCAGTTCTTC	CASSHAPGLSYNEQFF
TRBV7-9	.	TRBJ1-1	.	TGTGCCAGCAGCTCTGATACACGGAACACTGAAGCTTTCTTT	CASSSDTRNTEAFF
TRBV27	.	TRBJ1-2	.	TGTGCCAGCAGCCTTTGGGGGGGCGTGAACTATGGCTACACCTTC	CASSLWGGVNYGYTF
TRBV30	TRBD2	TRBJ2-2	once	TGTGCCTGGGTTCTTGGGGGGGCCGGGGAGCTGTTTTTT	CAWVLGGAGELFF
TRBV30	.	TRBJ1-1	few	TGTGCCTGGGGAGTCGGGGTGGCTGAAGCTTTCTTT	CAWGVGVAEAFF
TRBV5-1	.	TRBJ1-4	.	TGCGCCAGCAGCAGGTACGGGTCGGATGAAAAACTGTTTTTT	CASSRYGSDEKLFF
TRBV15	.	TRBJ2-7	.	TGTGCCACCAGCAGACCAGTCGAGCAGTACTTC	CATSRPVEQYF
TRBV9	TRBD1	TRBJ1-2	.	TGTGCCAGCAGCGTCACGGACAGGGCTGACTATGGCTACACCTTC	CASSVTDRADYGYTF
TRBV19	.	TRBJ2-3	.	TGTGCCACCCAAAGGGCAGGGCAAGGAGATACGCAGTATTTT	CATQRAGQGDTQYF
TRBV7-2	.	TRBJ2-7	few	TGTGCCAGCAGCGTCCGGGACTCACTTTCCTACGAGCAGTACTTC	CASSVRDSLSYEQYF
TRBV6-5	TRBD1	TRBJ2-7	.	TGTGCCAGCAGTCCCACTGACAGGGTCTACGAGCAGTACTTC	CASSPTDRVYEQYF
TRBV5-1	.	TRBJ1-2	.	TGCGCCAGCAGCCTGACAGACCCTAACTATGGCTACACCTTC	CASSLTDPNYGYTF
TRBV6-6	.	TRBJ1-5	.	TGTGCCAGCAGTGCACGACAGGCTGAGACTCAGCCCCAGCATTTT	CASSARQAETQPQHF
TRBV14	TRBD2	TRBJ2-1	.	TGTGCCAGCAGCCAAGATACTCTTGTGGCGGGAGATCGCAATGAGCAGTTCTTC	CASSQDTLVAGDRNEQFF
TRBV25-1	TRBD1	TRBJ2-1	.	TGTGCCACCAAGGGACAGGGCCGCTTTAATGAGCAGTTCTTC	CATKGQGRFNEQFF
TRBV12-5	TRBD1	TRBJ1-1	.	TGTGCTAGTGGACCGGGACAGGGGGCTGCTGAAGCTTTCTTT	CASGPGQGAAEAFF
TRBV4-1	.	TRBJ1-2	.	TGCGCCAGCAGCCAAGCCGGGACTAACTATGGCTACACCTTC	CASSQAGTNYGYTF
TRBV29-1	.	TRBJ2-7	.	TGCAGCGTCCAGGTGGGCAGCAATCACTACGAGCAGTACTTC	CSVQVGSNHYEQYF
TRBV6-1	TRBD1	TRBJ2-7	few	TGTGCCAGCAGTCGGGACAGCCTCTCCTACGAGCAGTACTTC	CASSRDSLSYEQYF